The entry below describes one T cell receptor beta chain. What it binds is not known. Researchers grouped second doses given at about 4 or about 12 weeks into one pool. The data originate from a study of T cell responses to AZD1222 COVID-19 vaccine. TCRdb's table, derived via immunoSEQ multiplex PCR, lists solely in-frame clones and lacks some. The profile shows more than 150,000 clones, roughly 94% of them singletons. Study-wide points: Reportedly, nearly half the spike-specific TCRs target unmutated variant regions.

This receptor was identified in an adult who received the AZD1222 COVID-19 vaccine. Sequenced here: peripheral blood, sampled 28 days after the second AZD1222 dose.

CDR3 sequence reads: CSVAFPNYGYTF. The CDR3 nucleotides read TGCAGCGTTGCGTTCCCTAACTATGGCTACACCTTC. The chain joins TRBV29-1 to TRBJ1-2; no clear D. Germline V gene data show CDR1 as SQVTM and CDR2 as ANQGSEA. The V and J ends lost 4 bases and 0 bases respectively, with 6 bases between them. CDR3 size: 12 residues.